A single sample is the source of the 4 T cell receptor beta chains below, sequenced in a study of shared clonotypes between healthy human individuals. CD45RO-negative CD8 cells positively selected for CCR7 made up the naive population, which excluded terminally differentiated effector memory CD45RA+ cells. The repertoire was sequenced with immunoSEQ multiplex PCR; TCRdb's copy has only in-frame clones and lacks some. There are hundreds of thousands of clones in the sample; approximately 95% occur only once, and 0.11% lies in the top ten. What was sequenced was naive CD8+ T cells sorted from blood. The receptors come from a woman aged 25 to 39 in good health.

The J gene is TRBJ2-7, the V gene TRBV7-2; no reliable D call. The CDR3 loop spans 15 amino acids. The V gene lost 0 bases and the J gene lost 4 bases, with 13 bases spanning the gap. Germline CDR1 SGHTA, CDR2 FQGNSA. CDR3 in DNA: TGTGCCAGCAGCTTAGCGAATGATAGAAGTTACGAGCAGTACTTC. It codes for CASSLANDRSYEQYF.

This chain joins TRBV9 and TRBJ2-1; D is unresolved. Germline-derived CDR1 and CDR2 are SGDLS and YYNGEE. The V and J ends lost 4 bases and 0 bases respectively, with 8 bases between them. This CDR3 contains 14 residues. The CDR3 sequence is CASSLSGSYNEQFF. The DNA of the CDR3 is TGTGCCAGCAGCTTATCCGGCTCCTACAATGAGCAGTTCTTC.

This chain uses TRBV2 with TRBJ1-4; D is ambiguous. The CDR3 extends over 15 amino acids. Germline V gives CDR1 SNHLY, CDR2 FYNNEI. The V and J ends lost 5 bases and 3 bases respectively, with 13 bases between them. The CDR3 DNA sequence: TGTGCCAGCAGTTCCGAGCTCGGGGCTAATGAAAAACTGTTTTTT. Translation: CASSSELGANEKLFF.

The chain links TRBV27 to TRBJ2-7; 9 bases align to TRBD1. The trim removed 5 bases at V and 4 bases at J, leaving 12 bases unmatched. Germline loops: CDR1 MNHEY, CDR2 SMNVEV (reference sequence). This CDR3 region has 16 residues. The CDR3 DNA reads as TGTGCCAGCAGTCGCACAGGGGGCCCCTCAGGGTACGAGCAGTACTTC. Its translation is CASSRTGGPSGYEQYF.